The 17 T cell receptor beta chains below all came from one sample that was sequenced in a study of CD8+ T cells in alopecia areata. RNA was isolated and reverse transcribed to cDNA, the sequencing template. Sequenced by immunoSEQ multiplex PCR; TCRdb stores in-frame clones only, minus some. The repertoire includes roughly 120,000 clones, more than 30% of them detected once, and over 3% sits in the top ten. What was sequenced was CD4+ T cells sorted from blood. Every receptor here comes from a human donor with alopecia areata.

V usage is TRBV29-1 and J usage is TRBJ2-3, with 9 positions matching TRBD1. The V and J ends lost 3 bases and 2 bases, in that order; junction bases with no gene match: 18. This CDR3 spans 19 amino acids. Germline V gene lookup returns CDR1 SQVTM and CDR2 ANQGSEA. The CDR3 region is CSVDLYGRTGGGVTDTQYF. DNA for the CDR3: TGCAGCGTTGACCTTTACGGGAGAACAGGGGGCGGTGTCACAGATACGCAGTATTTT.

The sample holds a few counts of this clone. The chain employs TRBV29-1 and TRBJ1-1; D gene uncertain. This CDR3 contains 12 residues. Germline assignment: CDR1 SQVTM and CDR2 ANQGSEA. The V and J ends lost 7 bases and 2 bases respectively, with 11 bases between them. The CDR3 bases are TGCAGCGGGACGGACCATAACACTGAAGCTTTCTTT. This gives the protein CSGTDHNTEAFF.

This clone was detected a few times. Written as DNA, the CDR3 is TGCAGCGGTACCAGGGGAAGTGACTATGGCTACACCTTC. Residues: CSGTRGSDYGYTF. The chain recombines TRBV29-1 with TRBJ1-2; possibly TRBD1 for D (6 bases). Germline V gene data show CDR1 as SQVTM and CDR2 as ANQGSEA. Trimming removed 7 bases at V and 3 bases at J, with 15 bases between. The CDR3 totals 13 residues.

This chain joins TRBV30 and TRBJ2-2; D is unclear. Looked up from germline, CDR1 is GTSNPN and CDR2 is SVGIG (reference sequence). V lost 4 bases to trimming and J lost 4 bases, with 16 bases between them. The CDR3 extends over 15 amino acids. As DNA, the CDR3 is TGTGCCTGGACGCTAGGCCCGGCGAGCACCGGGGAGCTGTTTTTT. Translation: CAWTLGPASTGELFF.

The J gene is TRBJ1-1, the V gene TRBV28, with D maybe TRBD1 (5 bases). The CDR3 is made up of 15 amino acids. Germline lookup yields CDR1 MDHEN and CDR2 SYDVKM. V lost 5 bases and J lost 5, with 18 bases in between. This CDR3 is CASSPHPARQTEAFF. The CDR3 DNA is TGTGCCAGCAGTCCCCACCCTGCGAGACAGACTGAAGCTTTCTTT. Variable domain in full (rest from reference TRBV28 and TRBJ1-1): DVKVTQSSRYLVKRTGEKVFLECVQDMDHENMFWYRQDPGLGLRLIYFSYDVKMKEKGDIPEGYSVSREKKERFSLILESASTNQTSMYLCASSPHPARQTEAFFGQGTRLTVV.

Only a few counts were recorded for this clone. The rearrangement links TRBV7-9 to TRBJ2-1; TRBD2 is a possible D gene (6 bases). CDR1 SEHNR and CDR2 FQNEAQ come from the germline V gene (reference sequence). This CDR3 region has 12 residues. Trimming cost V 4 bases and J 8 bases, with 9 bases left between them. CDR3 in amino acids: CASSYSGDEQFF. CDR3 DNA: TGTGCCAGCAGCTATTCGGGGGATGAGCAGTTCTTC.

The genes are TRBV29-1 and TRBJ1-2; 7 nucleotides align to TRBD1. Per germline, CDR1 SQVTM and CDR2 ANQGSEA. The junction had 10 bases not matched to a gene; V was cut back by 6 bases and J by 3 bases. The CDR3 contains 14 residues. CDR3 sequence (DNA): TGCAGCGTGGGAAGCAGGGGGAGGGACTATGGCTACACCTTC. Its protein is CSVGSRGRDYGYTF.

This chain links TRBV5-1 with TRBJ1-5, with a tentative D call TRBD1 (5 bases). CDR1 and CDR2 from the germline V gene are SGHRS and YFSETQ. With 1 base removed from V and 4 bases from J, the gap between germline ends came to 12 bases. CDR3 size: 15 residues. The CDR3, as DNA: TGCGCCAGCAGCTTGCAGGGCGCCGGGAATCAGCCCCAGCATTTT. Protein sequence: CASSLQGAGNQPQHF.

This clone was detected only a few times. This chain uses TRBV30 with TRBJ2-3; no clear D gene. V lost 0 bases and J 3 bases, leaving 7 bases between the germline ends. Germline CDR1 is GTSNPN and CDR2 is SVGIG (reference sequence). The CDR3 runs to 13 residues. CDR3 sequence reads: CAWSVSGTDTQYF. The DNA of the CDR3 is TGTGCCTGGAGTGTCTCTGGGACAGATACGCAGTATTTT.

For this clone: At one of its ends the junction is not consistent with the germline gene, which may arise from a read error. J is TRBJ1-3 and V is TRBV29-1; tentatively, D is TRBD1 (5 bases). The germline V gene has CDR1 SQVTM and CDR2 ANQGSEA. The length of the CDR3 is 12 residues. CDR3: CAGTGSGNTIYF. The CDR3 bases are TGTGCTGGGACTGGCTCTGGAAACACCATATATTTT.

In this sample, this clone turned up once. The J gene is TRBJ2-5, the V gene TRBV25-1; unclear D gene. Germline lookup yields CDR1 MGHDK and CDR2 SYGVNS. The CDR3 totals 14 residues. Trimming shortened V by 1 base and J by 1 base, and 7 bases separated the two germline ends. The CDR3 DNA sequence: TGTGCCAGCAGTGAATGGGATTCCCAAGAGACCCAGTACTTC. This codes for CASSEWDSQETQYF.

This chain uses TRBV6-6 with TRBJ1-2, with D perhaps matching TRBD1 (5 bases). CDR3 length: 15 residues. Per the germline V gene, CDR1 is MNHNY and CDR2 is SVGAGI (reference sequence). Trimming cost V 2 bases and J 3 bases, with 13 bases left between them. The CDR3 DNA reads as TGTGCCAGCAGTTACCCGAGGGACGGAGACTATGGCTACACCTTC. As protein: CASSYPRDGDYGYTF.

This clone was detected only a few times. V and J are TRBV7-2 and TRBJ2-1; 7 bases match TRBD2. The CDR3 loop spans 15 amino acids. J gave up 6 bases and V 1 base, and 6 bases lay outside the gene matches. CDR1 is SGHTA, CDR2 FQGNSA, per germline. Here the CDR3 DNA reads TGTGCCAGCAGCTTAGTTCGGACTAGTGGCAATGAGCAGTTCTTC. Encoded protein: CASSLVRTSGNEQFF. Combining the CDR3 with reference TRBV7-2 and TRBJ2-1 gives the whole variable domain GAGVSQSPSNKVTEKGKDVELRCDPISGHTALYWYRQSLGQGLEFLIYFQGNSAPDKSGLPSDRFSAERTGGSVSTLTIQRTQQEDSAVYLCASSLVRTSGNEQFFGPGTRLTVL.

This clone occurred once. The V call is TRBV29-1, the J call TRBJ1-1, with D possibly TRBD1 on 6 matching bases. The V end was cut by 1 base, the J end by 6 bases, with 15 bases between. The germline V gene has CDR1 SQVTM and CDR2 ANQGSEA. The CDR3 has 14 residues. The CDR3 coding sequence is TGCAGCGTTGAAGTATTTTCAGGGGTCGCTGAAGCTTTCTTT. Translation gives CSVEVFSGVAEAFF. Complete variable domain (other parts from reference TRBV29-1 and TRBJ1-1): SAVISQKPSRDICQRGTSLTIQCQVDSQVTMMFWYRQQPGQSLTLIATANQGSEATYESGFVIDKFPISRPNLTFSTLTVSNMSPEDSSIYLCSVEVFSGVAEAFFGQGTRLTVV.

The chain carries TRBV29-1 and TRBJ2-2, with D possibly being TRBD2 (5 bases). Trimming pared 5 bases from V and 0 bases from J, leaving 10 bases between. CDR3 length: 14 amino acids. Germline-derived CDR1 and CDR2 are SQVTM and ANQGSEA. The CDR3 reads CSVTRDPNTGELFF. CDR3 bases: TGCAGCGTTACCCGGGATCCGAACACCGGGGAGCTGTTTTTT.

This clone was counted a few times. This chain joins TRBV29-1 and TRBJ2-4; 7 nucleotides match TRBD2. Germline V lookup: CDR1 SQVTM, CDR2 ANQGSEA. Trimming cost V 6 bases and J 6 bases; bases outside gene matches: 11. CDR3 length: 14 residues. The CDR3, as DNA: TGCAGCGTGATGCGGCAGTGGGGGGGAAACATTCAGTACTTC. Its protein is CSVMRQWGGNIQYF.

The CDR3 here is CASSRGTAYEQYF. The CDR3 nucleotides are TGTGCCAGCAGCCGCGGGACAGCCTACGAGCAGTACTTC. The chain joins TRBV11-2 to TRBJ2-7, with D possibly TRBD1 on 7 matching bases. V dropped 5 bases and J dropped 2 bases, with 10 bases sitting between them. The CDR3 extends over 13 amino acids. Germline assignment: CDR1 SGHAT and CDR2 FQNNGV. The full variable domain, its missing parts supplied by reference TRBV11-2 and TRBJ2-7, is EAGVAQSPRYKIIEKRQSVAFWCNPISGHATLYWYQQILGQGPKLLIQFQNNGVVDDSQLPKDRFSAERLKGVDSTLKIQPAKLEDSAVYLCASSRGTAYEQYFGPGTRLTVT.